The source of this T cell receptor beta chain is a study of T cell repertoires in cytomegalovirus infection. Across the study: The public TCR beta signatures pointed to both CMV infection and matching HLA type.

Germline-derived CDR1 and CDR2 are MNHNS and SASEGT. The length of the CDR3 is 19 residues. Losses at the gene ends were 6 bases for V and 6 bases for J; bases not matched to a gene: 14. This clonotype was picked up a small number of times. The antigen is not known. Overall study findings and caveats: Based on cumulative public TCR beta family frequency, carriers of CMV plus the relevant HLA were identified. Across the ex vivo response, the dominant clonotypes were HLA-C-restricted CMV-specific TCR beta clonotypes.

TCRdb analysed the reads with MiXCR anew, one entry per CDR3 protein. The data contain roughly 180,000 distinct CDR3 sequences, 25% to 30% of them singletons. The sequenced material came from PBMCs. This chain connects TRBV6-1 to TRBJ2-1, with 16 bases aligning to TRBD2. The clonotype comes from a human donor in good health (CMV status not recorded). Some clones in this sample may be carry-over from other donors' samples. The CDR3 DNA sequence: TGTGCCAGCAGGCCGCCGGGACTAGCGGGGGGGTATCTTGGCAATGAGCAGTTCTTC. Translated: CASRPPGLAGGYLGNEQFF.